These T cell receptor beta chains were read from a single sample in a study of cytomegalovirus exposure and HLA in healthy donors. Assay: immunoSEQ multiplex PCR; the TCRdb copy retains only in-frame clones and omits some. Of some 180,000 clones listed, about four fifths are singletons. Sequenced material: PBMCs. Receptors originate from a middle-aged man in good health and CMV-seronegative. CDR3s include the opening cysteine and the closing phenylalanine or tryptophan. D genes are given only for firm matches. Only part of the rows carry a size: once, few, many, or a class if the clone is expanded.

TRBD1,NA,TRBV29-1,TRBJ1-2,TGCAGCGCCTATAAGGACAGGAACTATGGCTACACCTTC,CSAYKDRNYGYTF
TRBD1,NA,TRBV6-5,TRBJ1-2,TGTGCCAGCTTGAGACAGGGTACCTATGGCTACACCTTC,CASLRQGTYGYTF
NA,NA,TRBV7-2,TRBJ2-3,TGTGCCAGCAGCCGAGGAGACCGGGCGCAGTATTTT,CASSRGDRAQYF
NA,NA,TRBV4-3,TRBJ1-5,TGCGCCAGCAGCCAAGATGCGACTCCGGCGGGTCAGCCCCAGCATTTT,CASSQDATPAGQPQHF
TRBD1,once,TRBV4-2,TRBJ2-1,TGTGCCAGCAGCCAAGTGAGGGACAGGGGTCATGAGCAGTTCTTC,CASSQVRDRGHEQFF
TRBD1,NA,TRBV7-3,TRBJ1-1,TGTGCCAGCAGCTTAAGGTCAGATGGAATTGGGACAGGGGGTCCAAACACTGAAGCTTTCTTT,CASSLRSDGIGTGGPNTEAFF
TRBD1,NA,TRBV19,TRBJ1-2,TGTGCCAGTAGTCTATCGGCAGGGGGGAAGGGATATGGCTACACCTTC,CASSLSAGGKGYGYTF
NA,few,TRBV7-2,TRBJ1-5,TGTGCCAGCAGCTTAGGTAGCCTTTGGGAGCCCCAGCATTTT,CASSLGSLWEPQHF
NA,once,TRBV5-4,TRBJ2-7,TGTGCCAGCAGCTTGGAAGGGAGCAGCTACGAGCAGTACTTC,CASSLEGSSYEQYF
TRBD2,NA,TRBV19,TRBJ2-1,TGTGCCAGTCACACCGGACTAGCGGGAAATGAGCAGTTCTTC,CASHTGLAGNEQFF
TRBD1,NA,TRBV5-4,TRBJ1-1,TGTGCTCCGACCGGGACAGGGGATTACACTGAAGCTTTCTTT,CAPTGTGDYTEAFF
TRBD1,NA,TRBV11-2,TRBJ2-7,TGTGCCAGCAGCTTGGACAGGGGATATTACGAGCAGTACTTC,CASSLDRGYYEQYF
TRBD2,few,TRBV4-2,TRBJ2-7,TGTGCCAGCAGCCAAGGTATAGCGGGAGGCCCCGAGCAGTACTTC,CASSQGIAGGPEQYF
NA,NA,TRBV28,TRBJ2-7,TGTGCCAGCAACGGGTGGGAGGCCAAAGGAGACGAGCAGTACTTC,CASNGWEAKGDEQYF
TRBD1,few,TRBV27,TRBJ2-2,TGTGCCAGCGGAAAAATCGGACAGGGGAGAAACACCGGGGAGCTGTTTTTT,CASGKIGQGRNTGELFF
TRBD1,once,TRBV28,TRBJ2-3,TGTGCCAGCAGTACAGGGGGCACAGATACGCAGTATTTT,CASSTGGTDTQYF
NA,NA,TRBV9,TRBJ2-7,TGTGCCAGCAGCGTTACTAGTTCTACCTACGAGCAGTACTTC,CASSVTSSTYEQYF
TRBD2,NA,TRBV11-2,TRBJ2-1,TGTGCCAGCAGCTTAGTTACTATAATAGCGGGAGGATCGAGGAGGGAGCAGTTCTTC,CASSLVTIIAGGSRREQFF
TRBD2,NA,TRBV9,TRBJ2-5,TGTGCCAGCAGCGTCCTAGCGGGGGGCAAAGAGACCCAGTACTTC,CASSVLAGGKETQYF
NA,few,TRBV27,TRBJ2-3,TGTGCCAGCAGTCGACAGGTTAGCACAGATACGCAGTATTTT,CASSRQVSTDTQYF
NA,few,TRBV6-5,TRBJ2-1,TGTGCCAGCAGTTACGCGGGTGTCTCCTACAATGAGCAGTTCTTC,CASSYAGVSYNEQFF
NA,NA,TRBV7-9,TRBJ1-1,TGTGCCAGCAACACCCCGGGACTTCCGTCGGCTTTCTTT,CASNTPGLPSAFF
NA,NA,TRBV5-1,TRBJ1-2,TGCGCCAGCAGCTTGGAACGCAGCTATGGCTACACCTTC,CASSLERSYGYTF
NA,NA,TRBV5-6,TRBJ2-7,TGTGCCAGCAGCCTGCTAACCTACGAGCAGTACTTC,CASSLLTYEQYF
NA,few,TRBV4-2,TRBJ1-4,TGTGCCAGCAGTCGGTATGAAAAACTGTTTTTT,CASSRYEKLFF
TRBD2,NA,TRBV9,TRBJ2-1,TGTGCCAGCAGCGTAGGAGGCGGGAGAGTCAACCAGAAGTACAATGAGCAGTTCTTC,CASSVGGGRVNQKYNEQFF